The following is a T cell receptor beta chain sequence with its context. Repertoires were generated with immunoSEQ multiplex PCR, while TCRdb's copy carries only in-frame clones and drops some. The data contain 110,000 or so clones, 80% to 90% of them singletons. The data are from a study of blood T cell repertoires in COVID-19. Background on the study: Spain, Italy and the United States supplied samples that represented acute and convalescent COVID-19. T cells, B-cell-depleted T cells, or PBMCs provided the cDNA or gDNA that served as material.

The germline CDR1 and CDR2 sequences are LNHDA and SQIVND (reference sequence). The V end was cut by 5 bases, the J end by 5 bases, with 16 bases between. The CDR3 length is 15 residues. The sequence derives from a woman aged 70 to 79 with acute or convalescent COVID-19. The rearrangement links TRBV19 to TRBJ2-1, with D perhaps TRBD1 (5 bases). The sequenced sample was peripheral blood. In DNA form, the CDR3 reads TGTGCCAGTAGTGTGAAGAGTCCAGGGAACAATGAGCAGTTCTTC. It codes for CASSVKSPGNNEQFF. Full variable domain (rest looked up from reference TRBV19 and TRBJ2-1): DGGITQSPKYLFRKEGQNVTLSCEQNLNHDAMYWYRQDPGQGLRLIYYSQIVNDFQKGDIAEGYSVSREKKESFPLTVTSAQKNPTAFYLCASSVKSPGNNEQFFGPGTRLTVL.